The present T cell receptor (beta chain) was sequenced within a study of T cell responses to AZD1222 COVID-19 vaccine. As concerns this clone: Its antigen remains unidentified.

Germline values: CDR1 SQVTM, CDR2 ANQGSEA. Between the trimmed V and J ends, which lost 7 bases and 10 bases, there was a span of 16 bases. The CDR3 has 11 residues. Assay used: immunoSEQ multiplex PCR; TCRdb lists only in-frame clones, some missing. There are roughly 140,000 clones in the sample; about nine tenths occur only once, and more than 12% lies in the top ten. Study-wide points: An increase in Spike-specific TCR breadth and depth was observed after two AZD1222 doses.

This material consisted of peripheral blood, taken on day 0 of AZD1222 vaccination. The chain links TRBV29-1 to TRBJ1-1; TRBD1 might be the D (6 bases). The receptor comes from an adult in good health. The CDR3: CSGISAGAAFF. CDR3 DNA: TGCAGCGGGATTTCCGCGGGGGCAGCTTTCTTT.